Listed here are 10 T cell receptor beta chains from one sample, sequenced in a study of T cells in localized non-small cell lung cancer. Sequenced by immunoSEQ multiplex PCR; TCRdb stores in-frame clones only, minus some. The data contain approximately 10,000 clones, 85% to 95% of them singletons. Sequencing used peripheral blood, obtained before any cancer treatment. Receptor source: a male donor older than 55 with stage III lung adenocarcinoma.

The chain links TRBV30 to TRBJ2-2; TRBD2 might be the D (5 bases). This CDR3 has 14 residues. Germline CDR1 reads GTSNPN; CDR2 reads SVGIG (reference sequence). Deletions cut 4 bases from V and 0 bases from J, with 9 bases between. CDR3 in DNA: TGTGCCTGGAAAGGGCGGGCGAACACCGGGGAGCTGTTTTTT. It specifies CAWKGRANTGELFF.

This clone was seen a few times. The rearrangement links TRBV30 to TRBJ1-1, with D unresolved. The CDR3 sequence is 15 residues long. Germline V gene sequence: CDR1 GTSNPN, CDR2 SVGIG (reference sequence). The ends were cut back, 0 bases at V and 1 base at J, with 12 bases in the middle. In nucleotides, the CDR3 is TGTGCCTGGAGTGTTCCAACTAACCCGAACACTGAAGCTTTCTTT. Protein: CAWSVPTNPNTEAFF.

The chain uses TRBV29-1 and TRBJ1-2, with a possible D match to TRBD1 (6 bases). The CDR3 is 17 residues long. Germline V gene sequence: CDR1 SQVTM, CDR2 ANQGSEA. V was cut by 4 bases and J by 0 bases, with 21 bases left in between. In DNA form, the CDR3 reads TGCAGCGTTGTTGATGGAGGTACAGGGAGAGCTAACTATGGCTACACCTTC. Translated: CSVVDGGTGRANYGYTF.

The chain recombines TRBV5-1 with TRBJ2-5; 10 bases fit TRBD2. The length of the CDR3 is 15 residues. V was pared by 0 bases and J by 4 bases, with 3 bases of the junction left unmatched. The V gene's germline CDR1 is SGHRS and CDR2 YFSETQ. In DNA, the CDR3 is TGCGCCAGCAGCTTGGAGGGACTAGCGCGAGAGACCCAGTACTTC. Protein sequence: CASSLEGLARETQYF.

This clone was recorded once. The chain is built from TRBV28 and TRBJ2-4, with D unresolved. CDR1 and CDR2 (germline): MDHEN, SYDVKM. Trimming left V 4 bases short and J 8 bases short, with 12 bases between. The CDR3 has 13 amino acids. The chain's CDR3 is CASSSRPVDIQYF. CDR3 in DNA: TGTGCCAGCAGTTCGAGACCGGTAGACATTCAGTACTTC.

The chain uses TRBV28 and TRBJ1-5, with D maybe TRBD1 (5 bases). V lost 8 bases and J lost 6, with 11 bases in between. The CDR3 length is 12 residues. CDR1 MDHEN and CDR2 SYDVKM come from the germline V gene. CDR3 amino acids: CASQRGSQPQHF. CDR3 DNA sequence: TGTGCCAGCCAAAGGGGAAGTCAGCCCCAGCATTTT.

This chain joins TRBV6-5 and TRBJ2-1; 8 bases align to TRBD2. The CDR3 consists of 15 residues. V lost 4 bases and J lost 7; bases outside the gene matches: 9. The germline gives CDR1 MNHEY, CDR2 SVGAGI. The CDR3 is CASSSPPGLENEQFF. In DNA, the CDR3 is TGTGCCAGCAGTTCACCCCCGGGACTAGAGAATGAGCAGTTCTTC.

CDR3 residues: CASRTGGDTGELFF. The CDR3 nucleotides read TGTGCCAGCAGGACAGGGGGCGACACCGGGGAGCTGTTTTTT. V gene TRBV2 combines with J gene TRBJ2-2; 10 bases match TRBD1. Germline V gene sequence: CDR1 SNHLY, CDR2 FYNNEI. Trimming removed 6 bases from V and 3 bases from J; junction bases left unmatched: 1. The CDR3 has 14 residues.

The chain is built from TRBV30 and TRBJ1-2; D unresolved. The V and J ends lost 0 bases and 1 base respectively, with 6 bases between them. Germline V lookup: CDR1 GTSNPN, CDR2 SVGIG (reference sequence). The CDR3 loop spans 13 amino acids. The CDR3 coding sequence is TGTGCCTGGAGTGTGGGGATTAACTATGGCTACACCTTC. This codes for CAWSVGINYGYTF. The full variable domain, with the rest looked up from reference TRBV30 and TRBJ1-2, is SQTIHQWPATLVQPVGSPLSLECTVEGTSNPNLYWYRQAAGRGLQLLFYSVGIGQISSEVPQNLSASRPQDRQFILSSKKLLLSDSGFYLCAWSVGINYGYTFGSGTRLTVV.

The genes are TRBV11-1 and TRBJ1-6, with 7 bases that match TRBD1. V lost 5 bases and J lost 9; bases outside the gene matches: 7. This CDR3 has 14 residues. Germline V gives CDR1 SGHAT, CDR2 FQDESV (reference sequence). CDR3: CASSLPGQLSPLHF. The DNA of the CDR3 is TGTGCCAGCAGCCTTCCGGGACAGCTTTCACCCCTCCACTTT.